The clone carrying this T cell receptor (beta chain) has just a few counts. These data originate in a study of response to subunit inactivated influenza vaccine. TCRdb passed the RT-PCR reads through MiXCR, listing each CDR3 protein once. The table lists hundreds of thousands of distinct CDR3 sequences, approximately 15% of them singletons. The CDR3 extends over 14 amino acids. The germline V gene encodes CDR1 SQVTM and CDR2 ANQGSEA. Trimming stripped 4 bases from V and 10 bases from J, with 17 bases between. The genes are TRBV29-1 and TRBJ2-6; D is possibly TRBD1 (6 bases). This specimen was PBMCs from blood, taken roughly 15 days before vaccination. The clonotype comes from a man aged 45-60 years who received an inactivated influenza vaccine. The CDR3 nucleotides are TGCAGCGTTGCTTGGACGGCCAGGGGAAACGTCCTGACTTTC. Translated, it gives CSVAWTARGNVLTF.